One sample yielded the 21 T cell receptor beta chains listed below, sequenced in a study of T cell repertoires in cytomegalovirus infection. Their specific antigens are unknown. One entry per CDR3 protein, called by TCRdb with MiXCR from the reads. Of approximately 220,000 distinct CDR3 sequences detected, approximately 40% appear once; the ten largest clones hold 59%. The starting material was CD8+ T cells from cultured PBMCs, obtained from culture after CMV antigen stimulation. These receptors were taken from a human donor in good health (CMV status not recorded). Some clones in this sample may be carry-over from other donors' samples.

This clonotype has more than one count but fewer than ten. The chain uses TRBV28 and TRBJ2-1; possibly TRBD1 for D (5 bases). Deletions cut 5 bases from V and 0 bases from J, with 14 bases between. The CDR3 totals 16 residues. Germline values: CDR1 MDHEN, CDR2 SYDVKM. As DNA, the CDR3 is TGTGCCAGCAGTGCGCAGACAGATAGCTCCTACAATGAGCAGTTCTTC. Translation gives CASSAQTDSSYNEQFF.

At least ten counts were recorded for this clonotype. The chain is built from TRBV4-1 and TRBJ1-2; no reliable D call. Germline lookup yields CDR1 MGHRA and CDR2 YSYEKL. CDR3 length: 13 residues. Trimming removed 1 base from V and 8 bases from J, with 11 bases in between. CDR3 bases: TGCGCCAGCAGCCAAGTCGGGATGGGGGGCTACACCTTC. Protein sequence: CASSQVGMGGYTF.

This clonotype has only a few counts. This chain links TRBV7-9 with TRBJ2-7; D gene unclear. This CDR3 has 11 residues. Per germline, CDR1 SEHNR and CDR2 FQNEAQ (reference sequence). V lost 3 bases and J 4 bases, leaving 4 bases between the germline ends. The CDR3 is CASSFEYEQYF. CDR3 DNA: TGTGCCAGCAGCTTTGAGTACGAGCAGTACTTC.

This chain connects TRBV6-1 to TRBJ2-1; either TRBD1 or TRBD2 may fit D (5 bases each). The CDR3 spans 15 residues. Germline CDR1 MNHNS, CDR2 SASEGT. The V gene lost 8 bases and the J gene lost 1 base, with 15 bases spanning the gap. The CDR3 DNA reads TGTGCCAGCTCGCGGGTAGAGGGGTCCTACAATGAGCAGTTCTTC. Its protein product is CASSRVEGSYNEQFF.

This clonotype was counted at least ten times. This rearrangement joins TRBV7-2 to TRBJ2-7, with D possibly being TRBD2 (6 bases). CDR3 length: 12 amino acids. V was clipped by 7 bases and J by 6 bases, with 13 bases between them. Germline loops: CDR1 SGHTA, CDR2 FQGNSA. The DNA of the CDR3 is TGTGCCAGCAAGCTTGGGGGGTTCGAGCAGTACTTC. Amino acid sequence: CASKLGGFEQYF.

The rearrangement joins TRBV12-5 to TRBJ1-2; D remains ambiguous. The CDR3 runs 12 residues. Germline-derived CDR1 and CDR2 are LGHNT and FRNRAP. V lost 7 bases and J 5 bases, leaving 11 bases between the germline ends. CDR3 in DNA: TGTGCTAGTGCCTCTGGGAGGTATGGCTACACCTTC. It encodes CASASGRYGYTF.

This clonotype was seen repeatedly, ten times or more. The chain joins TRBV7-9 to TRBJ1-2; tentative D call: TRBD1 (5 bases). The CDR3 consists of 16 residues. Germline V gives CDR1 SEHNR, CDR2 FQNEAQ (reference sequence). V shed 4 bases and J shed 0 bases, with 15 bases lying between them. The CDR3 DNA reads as TGTGCCAGCAGCTCCCCTTCCGGGACGGCTAACTATGGCTACACCTTC. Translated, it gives CASSSPSGTANYGYTF.

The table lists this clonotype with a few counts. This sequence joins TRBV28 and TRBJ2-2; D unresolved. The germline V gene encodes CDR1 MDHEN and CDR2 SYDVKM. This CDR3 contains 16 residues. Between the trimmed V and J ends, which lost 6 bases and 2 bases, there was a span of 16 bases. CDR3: CASRNPYGPNTGELFF. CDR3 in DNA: TGTGCCAGCAGGAACCCGTACGGGCCCAACACCGGGGAGCTGTTTTTT.

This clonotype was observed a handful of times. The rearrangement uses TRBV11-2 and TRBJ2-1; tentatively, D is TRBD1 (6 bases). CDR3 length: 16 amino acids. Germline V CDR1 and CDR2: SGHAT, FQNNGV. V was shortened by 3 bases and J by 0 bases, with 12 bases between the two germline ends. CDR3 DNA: TGTGCCAGCAGCTTGGGGGCTTCCAGCTCCTACAATGAGCAGTTCTTC. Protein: CASSLGASSSYNEQFF.

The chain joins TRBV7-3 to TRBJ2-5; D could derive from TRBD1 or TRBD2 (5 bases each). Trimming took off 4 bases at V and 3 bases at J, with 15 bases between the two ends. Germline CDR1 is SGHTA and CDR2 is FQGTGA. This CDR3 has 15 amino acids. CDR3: CASSSSGAAEETQYF. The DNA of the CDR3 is TGTGCCAGCAGCTCTTCCGGGGCAGCAGAAGAGACCCAGTACTTC.

Written as DNA, the CDR3 is TGTGCCACCAGTGATCATACAGGGAGCTCCTACAATGAGCAGTTCTTC. Translated, it gives CATSDHTGSSYNEQFF. The chain uses TRBV24-1 and TRBJ2-1; TRBD1 might be the D (6 bases). The V end was cut by 3 bases, the J end by 0 bases, with 11 bases between. This CDR3 spans 16 amino acids. Germline V gives CDR1 KGHDR, CDR2 SFDVKD.

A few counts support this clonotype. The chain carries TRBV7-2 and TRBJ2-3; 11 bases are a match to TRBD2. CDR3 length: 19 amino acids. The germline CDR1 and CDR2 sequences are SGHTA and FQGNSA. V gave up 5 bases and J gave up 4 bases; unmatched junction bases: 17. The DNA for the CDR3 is TGTGCCAGCAGCCCATTTCCGGGACTAGCGGCCTTTAGGGCAGATACGCAGTATTTT. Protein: CASSPFPGLAAFRADTQYF.

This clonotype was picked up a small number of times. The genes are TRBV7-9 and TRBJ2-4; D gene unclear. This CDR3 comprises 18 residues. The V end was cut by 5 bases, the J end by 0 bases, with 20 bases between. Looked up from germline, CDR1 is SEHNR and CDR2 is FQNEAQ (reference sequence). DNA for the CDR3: TGTGCCAGCAGCCCCAGAGCCCCCAGCGCCCTAGCCAAAAACATTCAGTACTTC. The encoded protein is CASSPRAPSALAKNIQYF.

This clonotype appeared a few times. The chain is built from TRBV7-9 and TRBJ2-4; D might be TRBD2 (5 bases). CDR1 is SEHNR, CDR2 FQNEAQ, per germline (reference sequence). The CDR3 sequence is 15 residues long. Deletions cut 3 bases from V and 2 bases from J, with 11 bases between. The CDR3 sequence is CASSLFTGTKNIQYF. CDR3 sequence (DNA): TGTGCCAGCAGCTTGTTTACCGGGACCAAAAACATTCAGTACTTC.

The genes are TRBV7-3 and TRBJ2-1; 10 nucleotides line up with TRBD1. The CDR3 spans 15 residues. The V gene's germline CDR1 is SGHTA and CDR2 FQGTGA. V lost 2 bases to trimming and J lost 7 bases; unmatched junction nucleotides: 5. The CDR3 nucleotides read TGTGCCAGCAGCTTAGGGACAGGGGCCCCTAATGAGCAGTTCTTC. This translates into CASSLGTGAPNEQFF.

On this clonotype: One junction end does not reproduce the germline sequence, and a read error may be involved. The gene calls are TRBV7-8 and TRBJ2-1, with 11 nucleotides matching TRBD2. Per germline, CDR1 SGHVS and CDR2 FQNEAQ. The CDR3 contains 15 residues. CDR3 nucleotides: TGTGCCAGCACCGTCAGACTAGCGGGAAAGAATGAGCAGCTCTTC. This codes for CASTVRLAGKNEQLF. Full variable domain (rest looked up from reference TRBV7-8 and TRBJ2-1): GAGVSQSPRYKVAKRGQDVALRCDPISGHVSLFWYQQALGQGPEFLTYFQNEAQLDKSGLPSDRFFAERPEGSVSTLKIQRTQQEDSAVYLCASTVRLAGKNEQLFGPGTRLTVL.

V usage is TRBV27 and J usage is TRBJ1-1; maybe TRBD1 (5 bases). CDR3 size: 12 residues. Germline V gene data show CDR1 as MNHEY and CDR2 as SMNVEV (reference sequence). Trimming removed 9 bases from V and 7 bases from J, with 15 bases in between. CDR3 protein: CASGGEHFEAFF. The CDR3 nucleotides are TGTGCCAGTGGGGGAGAACACTTTGAAGCTTTCTTT.

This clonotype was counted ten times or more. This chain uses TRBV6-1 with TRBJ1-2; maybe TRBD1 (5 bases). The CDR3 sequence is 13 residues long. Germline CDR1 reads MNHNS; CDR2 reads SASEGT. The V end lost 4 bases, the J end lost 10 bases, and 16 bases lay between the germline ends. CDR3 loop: CASSVLGRWIYTF. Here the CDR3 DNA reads TGTGCCAGCAGTGTTTTGGGGCGATGGATCTACACCTTC.

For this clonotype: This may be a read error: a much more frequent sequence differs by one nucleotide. CDR3 sequence: CASSVGAGDVYTF. The CDR3 DNA sequence: TGTGCCAGCAGCGTAGGGGCCGGAGATGTCTACACCTTC. This chain uses TRBV3-1 with TRBJ1-2; perhaps TRBD1 as D (5 bases). The V gene lost 5 bases and the J gene lost 10 bases, with 17 bases spanning the gap. Germline CDR1 LGHDT, CDR2 YNNKEL (reference sequence). The CDR3 runs to 13 residues.

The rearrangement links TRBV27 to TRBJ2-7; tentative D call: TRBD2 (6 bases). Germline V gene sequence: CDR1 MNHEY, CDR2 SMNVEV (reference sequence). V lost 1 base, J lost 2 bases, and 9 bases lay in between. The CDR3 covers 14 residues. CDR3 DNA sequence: TGTGCCAGCAGTTTATACGGAGGGACCTACGAGCAGTACTTC. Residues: CASSLYGGTYEQYF.

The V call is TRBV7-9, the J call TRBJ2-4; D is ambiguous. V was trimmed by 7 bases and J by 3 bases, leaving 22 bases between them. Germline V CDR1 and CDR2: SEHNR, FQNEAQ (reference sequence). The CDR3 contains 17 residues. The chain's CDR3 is CASTHTTDAVGKNIQYF. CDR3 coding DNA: TGTGCCAGCACCCACACTACCGACGCGGTGGGCAAAAACATTCAGTACTTC.